Listed below are T cell receptor beta chains from one sample, sequenced in a study of blood T cell repertoires in COVID-19. The method was immunoSEQ multiplex PCR; TCRdb's version includes in-frame clones alone and lacks a portion of them. The sample consists of roughly 30,000 clones, roughly nine tenths of them appearing once. The sequenced material came from peripheral blood. All receptors come from an elderly man with acute or convalescent COVID-19. CDR3s include the opening cysteine and the closing phenylalanine or tryptophan. A D gene is named only where the DNA matches it firmly. Rows give clone size only sometimes, using once, few, many, or a class for an expanded clone.

d_gene	v_gene	abundance	j_gene	CDR3nt	CDR3aa
-	TRBV7-2	few	TRBJ1-1	TGTGCCAGCAGCTCCACATGGAACACTGAAGCTTTCTTT	CASSSTWNTEAFF
-	TRBV3-1/TRBV3-2	-	TRBJ1-1	TGTGCCAGCAGCCAAGATACGGACACTGAAGCTTTCTTT	CASSQDTDTEAFF
-	TRBV18	-	TRBJ1-2	TGTGCCAGCTCTCCCGACAGGTTAGCTAACTATGGCTACACCTTC	CASSPDRLANYGYTF
-	TRBV10-2	-	TRBJ1-1	TGCGCCAGCAGTGAGTCGGTGGCGCGGAGGACTGAAGCTTTCTTT	CASSESVARRTEAFF
TRBD2	TRBV4-2	-	TRBJ2-1	TGTGCCAGCAGCCAAGTTCTAGCGGGAGACGATGAGCAGTTCTTC	CASSQVLAGDDEQFF
-	TRBV6-5	-	TRBJ1-5	TGTGCCAGCAGTTACCTGGGGGGAGCTAGCAATCAGCCCCAGCATTTT	CASSYLGGASNQPQHF
TRBD2	TRBV5-1	-	TRBJ2-1	TGCGCCAGCAGCTTGGGGACTAGCGACCCCAAAGCACGATACAATGAGCAGTTCTTC	CASSLGTSDPKARYNEQFF
-	TRBV4-1	-	TRBJ1-5	TGCGCCAGCAGCCCCGGCCGAGGAGGGGGCAATCAGCCCCAGCATTTT	CASSPGRGGGNQPQHF
-	TRBV6-5	-	TRBJ2-7	TGTGCCGGCTCCGGACACCCCAGCTCCTACGAGCAGTACTTC	CAGSGHPSSYEQYF
-	TRBV5-1	-	TRBJ1-1	TGCGCCAGCAGCTTGGATACGGGGTCGGACACTGAAGCTTTCTTT	CASSLDTGSDTEAFF
TRBD2	TRBV2	-	TRBJ2-3	TGTGCCAGCCAGGGCGGGGGGGCTGCGGATACGCAGTATTTT	CASQGGGAADTQYF
-	TRBV4-2	-	TRBJ2-1	TGTGCCAGCAGCCAACCCGGATTAGCGAGTTTCAATGAGCAGTTCTTC	CASSQPGLASFNEQFF
-	TRBV5-1	-	TRBJ1-5	TGCGCCAGCAGCTTCTCGGGAACAGAGGGACCCCAGCATTTT	CASSFSGTEGPQHF
-	TRBV10-3	-	TRBJ2-3	TGTGCCATCAGGGATCATAGCGGAGGCACAGATACGCAGTATTTT	CAIRDHSGGTDTQYF
-	TRBV19	-	TRBJ1-2	TGTGCCAGTAGACCACAGGGCGGCTATGGCTACACCTTC	CASRPQGGYGYTF
-	TRBV4-1	-	TRBJ1-2	TGCGCCAGCAGCCAAAGTGCGACAGATATGAACACCTTC	CASSQSATDMNTF
-	TRBV5-1	-	TRBJ2-1	TGCGCCAGCAGTCGACTAGACGCCCCTCAAGACAATGAGCAGTTCTTC	CASSRLDAPQDNEQFF
TRBD1	TRBV7-8	few	TRBJ1-3	TGTGCCAGCAGCCCACGACAGGGGGCAGTTTCTGGAAACACCATATATTTT	CASSPRQGAVSGNTIYF
-	TRBV5-1	-	TRBJ1-1	TGCGCCAGCAAACAGGGCGTCAACACTGAAGCTTTCTTT	CASKQGVNTEAFF
TRBD2	TRBV7-9	-	TRBJ2-7	TGTGCCAGCAGCCCCCCCGGACTAGCGGGAGGCGAGCAGTACTTC	CASSPPGLAGGEQYF
TRBD2	TRBV4-1	-	TRBJ2-6	TGCGCCAGCAGCCAAGATGGGGGGGCTGGGGCCAACGTCCTGACTTTC	CASSQDGGAGANVLTF
-	TRBV29-1	-	TRBJ1-1	TGCAGCGTTGAGCCCCCAGGGGCGGGCACTGAAGCTTTCTTT	CSVEPPGAGTEAFF
TRBD1	TRBV3-1/TRBV3-2	-	TRBJ1-2	TGTGCCAGCAGCCACGGGACAGTTCCCTTGGGGACCCGCGGCTACACCTTC	CASSHGTVPLGTRGYTF
TRBD2	TRBV7-9	-	TRBJ2-3	TGTGCCAGCAGCGAGGGACTAGCAACAGATACGCAGTATTTT	CASSEGLATDTQYF
TRBD1	TRBV28	-	TRBJ1-1	TGTGCCAGCAGTTTAGGACAGGGGACCCTTGGAGCTTTCTTT	CASSLGQGTLGAFF
TRBD1	TRBV19	-	TRBJ1-2	TGTGCCAGTAGGATGGGACAGGGGCTTTATGGGGGCTACACCTTC	CASRMGQGLYGGYTF